The following is a TCR beta chain sequence with its context. Its antigen is still unknown. These data come from a study of shared clonotypes between healthy human individuals. Turning to the study itself: CD4 naive cells filled three plates per donor, CD4 memory three, CD8 naive two and CD8 memory one. Study-wide points: Tissue TCR repertoires likely differ from these blood-only repertoires.

Donation came from healthy HIV-negative adults that had no recent acute infections or vaccinations. Generated by immunoSEQ multiplex PCR, the TCRdb table keeps only in-frame clones and is missing some. The sample shows 850,000 to 1,200,000 clones, roughly 70% of them seen only once. CDR1 ENHRY and CDR2 SYGVKD come from the germline V gene. The CDR3 is 12 residues long. Trimming left V 2 bases short and J 2 bases short, with 3 bases between. The rearrangement links TRBV10-3 to TRBJ1-2; D is ambiguous. This TCR derives from a man in his late teens or twenties in good health. Sequences were obtained from memory CD4+ T cells sorted from blood. The subset here: CD45RA-negative fraction. The CDR3 spells CAISEQNYGYTF. The CDR3 region has the DNA TGTGCCATCAGTGAGCAGAACTATGGCTACACCTTC.